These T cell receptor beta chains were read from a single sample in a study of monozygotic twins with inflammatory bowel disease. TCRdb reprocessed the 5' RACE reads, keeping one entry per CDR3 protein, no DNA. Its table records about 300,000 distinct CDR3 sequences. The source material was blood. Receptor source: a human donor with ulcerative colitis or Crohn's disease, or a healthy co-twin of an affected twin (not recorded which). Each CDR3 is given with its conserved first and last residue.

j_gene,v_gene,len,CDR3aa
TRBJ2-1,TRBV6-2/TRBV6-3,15,CASSRQGGTYNEQFF
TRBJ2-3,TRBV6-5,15,CASSYSQGVADTQYF
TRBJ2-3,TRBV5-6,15,CASGLAGAGTDTQYF
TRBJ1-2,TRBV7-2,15,CASSLKPPGGDGYTF
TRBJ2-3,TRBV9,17,CASSLREGSASTDTQYF
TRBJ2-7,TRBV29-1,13,CSAGTGAAYEQYF
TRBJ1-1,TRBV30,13,CAWTSGAGTEAFF
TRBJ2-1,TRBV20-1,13,CSAPTDTYNEQFF
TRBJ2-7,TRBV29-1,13,CSVETGQRGEQYF
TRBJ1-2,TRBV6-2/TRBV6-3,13,CASSYSMRVGYTF
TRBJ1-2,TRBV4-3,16,CASSRGTGGYNYGYTF
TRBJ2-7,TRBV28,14,CASSLYQGAHEQYF
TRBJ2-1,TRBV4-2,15,CASSRTPGATDEQFF
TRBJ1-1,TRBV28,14,CASSLLGSYTEAFF
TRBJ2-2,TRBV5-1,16,CASTIPGLINTGELFF
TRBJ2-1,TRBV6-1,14,CASTGGAGYNEQFF
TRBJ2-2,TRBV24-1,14,CATSDLMNTGELFF
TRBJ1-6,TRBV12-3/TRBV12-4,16,CASRRTAAGYNSPLHF
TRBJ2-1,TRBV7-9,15,CASSQNREDHNEQFF
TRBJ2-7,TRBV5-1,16,CAGSLVVTDLSYEQYF
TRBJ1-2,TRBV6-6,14,CASSPGTGVGGYTF
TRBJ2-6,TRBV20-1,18,CSARDLGRWATGANVLTF
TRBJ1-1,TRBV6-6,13,CASSYSRGSSAFF
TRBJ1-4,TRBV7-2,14,CASSLAGGYEKLFF
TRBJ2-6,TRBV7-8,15,CAGRQGLAGANVLTF
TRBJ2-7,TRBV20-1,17,CSARESPLAGGSYEQYF
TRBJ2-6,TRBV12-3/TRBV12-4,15,CASSVLAAGANVLTF
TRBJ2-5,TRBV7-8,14,CASSLGPVKETQYF
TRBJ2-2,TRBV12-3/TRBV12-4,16,CASSSWTGASAGELFF
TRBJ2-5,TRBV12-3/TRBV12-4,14,CASSFADHQETQYF
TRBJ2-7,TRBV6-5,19,CASSYRPMGLAGGGYEQYF
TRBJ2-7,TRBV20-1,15,CSARYRQGVSYEQYF
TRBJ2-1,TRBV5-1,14,CASSLAGGQPEQFF
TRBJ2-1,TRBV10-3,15,CAISESWTARHEQFF
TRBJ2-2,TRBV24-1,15,CATSETGLSNGELFF
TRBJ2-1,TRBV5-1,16,CASTKGTQREGVEQFF
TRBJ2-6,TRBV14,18,CASSQDLGLYSGANVLTF
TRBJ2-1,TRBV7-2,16,CASSLPFGGGVNEQFF
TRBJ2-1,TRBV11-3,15,CASSVLAGTYNEQFF
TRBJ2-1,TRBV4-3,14,CASSQDRTNNEQFF
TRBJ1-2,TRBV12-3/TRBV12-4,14,CASSQNRQYLGYTF
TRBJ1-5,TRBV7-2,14,CASSPQHNNQPQHF
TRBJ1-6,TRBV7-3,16,CASSPSARGGNSPLHF
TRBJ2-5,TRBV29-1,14,CSSERAGNLETQYF
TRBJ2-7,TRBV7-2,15,CASSYTGTKTYEQYF
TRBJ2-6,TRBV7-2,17,CASSPGQGNSGANVLTF
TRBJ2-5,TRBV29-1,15,CSDLPQGSAKETQYF
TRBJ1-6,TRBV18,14,CASSPRDFNSPLHF
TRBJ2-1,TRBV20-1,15,CSARRDISSYNEQFF
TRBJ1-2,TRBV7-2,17,CASSPVGRRTENYGYTF
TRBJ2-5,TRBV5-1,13,CASSFSGEETQYF
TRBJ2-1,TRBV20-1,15,CSASRRGGLLNEQFF
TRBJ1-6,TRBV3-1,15,CASSQESSYNSPLHF
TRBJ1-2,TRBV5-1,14,CASSPRLLNYGYTF
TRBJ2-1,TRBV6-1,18,CASSPGVAGLGPYNEQFF
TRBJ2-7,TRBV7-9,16,CASSLSSASGAYEQYF
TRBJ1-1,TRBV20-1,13,CSPTPEGNTEAFF
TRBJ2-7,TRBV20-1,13,CSARAAGVYEQYF